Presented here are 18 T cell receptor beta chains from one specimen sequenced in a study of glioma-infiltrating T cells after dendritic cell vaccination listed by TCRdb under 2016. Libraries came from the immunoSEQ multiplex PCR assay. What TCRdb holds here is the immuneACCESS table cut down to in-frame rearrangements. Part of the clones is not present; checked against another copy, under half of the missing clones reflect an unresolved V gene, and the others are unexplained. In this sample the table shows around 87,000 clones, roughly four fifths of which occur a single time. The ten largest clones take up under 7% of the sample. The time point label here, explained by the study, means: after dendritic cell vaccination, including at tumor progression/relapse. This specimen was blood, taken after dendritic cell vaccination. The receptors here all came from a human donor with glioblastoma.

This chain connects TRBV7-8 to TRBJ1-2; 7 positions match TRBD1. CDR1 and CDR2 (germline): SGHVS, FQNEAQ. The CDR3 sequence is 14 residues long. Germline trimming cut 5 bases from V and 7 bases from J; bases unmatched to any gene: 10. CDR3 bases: TGTGCCAGCAGCATTACAGGGGATGGCTCTGGCTACACCTTC. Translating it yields CASSITGDGSGYTF.

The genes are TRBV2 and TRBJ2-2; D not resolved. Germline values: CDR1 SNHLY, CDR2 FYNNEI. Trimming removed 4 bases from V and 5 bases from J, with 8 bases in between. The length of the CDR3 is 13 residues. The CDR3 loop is CASSVFETGELFF. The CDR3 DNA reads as TGTGCCAGCAGTGTCTTTGAGACCGGGGAGCTGTTTTTT. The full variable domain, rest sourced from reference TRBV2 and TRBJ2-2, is EPEVTQTPSHQVTQMGQEVILRCVPISNHLYFYWYRQILGQKVEFLVSFYNNEISEKSEIFDDQFSVERPDGSNFTLKIRSTKLEDSAMYFCASSVFETGELFFGEGSRLTVL.

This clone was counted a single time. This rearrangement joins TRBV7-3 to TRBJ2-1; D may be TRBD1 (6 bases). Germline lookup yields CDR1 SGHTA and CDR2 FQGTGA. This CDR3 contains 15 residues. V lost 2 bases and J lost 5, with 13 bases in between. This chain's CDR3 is CASSLSTGHNNEQFF. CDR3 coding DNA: TGTGCCAGCAGCTTATCCACAGGGCATAACAATGAGCAGTTCTTC.

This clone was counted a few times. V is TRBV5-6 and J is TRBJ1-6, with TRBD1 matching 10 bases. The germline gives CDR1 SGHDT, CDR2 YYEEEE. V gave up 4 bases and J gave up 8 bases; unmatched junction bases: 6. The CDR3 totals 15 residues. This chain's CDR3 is CASSPGTGDDSPLHF. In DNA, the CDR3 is TGTGCCAGCAGCCCGGGGACAGGGGATGATTCACCCCTCCACTTT.

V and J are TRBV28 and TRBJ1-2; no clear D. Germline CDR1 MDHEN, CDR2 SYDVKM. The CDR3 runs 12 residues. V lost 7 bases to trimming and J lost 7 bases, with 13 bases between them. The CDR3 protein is CASTSVGGGYTF. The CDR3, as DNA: TGTGCCAGCACTTCCGTGGGAGGTGGCTACACCTTC.

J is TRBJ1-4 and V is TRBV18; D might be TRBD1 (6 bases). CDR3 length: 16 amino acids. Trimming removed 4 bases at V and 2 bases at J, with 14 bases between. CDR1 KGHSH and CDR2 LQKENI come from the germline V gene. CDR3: CASSRLQGETNEKLFF. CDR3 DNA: TGTGCCAGCTCACGCCTACAGGGTGAGACTAATGAAAAACTGTTTTTT. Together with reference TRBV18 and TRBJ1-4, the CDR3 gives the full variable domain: NAGVMQNPRHLVRRRGQEARLRCSPMKGHSHVYWYRQLPEEGLKFMVYLQKENIIDESGMPKERFSAEFPKEGPSILRIQQVVRGDSAAYFCASSRLQGETNEKLFFGSGTQLSVL.

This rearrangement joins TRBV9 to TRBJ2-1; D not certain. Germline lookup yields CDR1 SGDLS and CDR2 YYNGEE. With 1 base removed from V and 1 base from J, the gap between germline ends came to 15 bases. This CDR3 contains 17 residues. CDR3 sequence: CASSVRPTRDSYNEQFF. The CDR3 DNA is TGTGCCAGCAGCGTACGCCCTACTCGCGATTCCTACAATGAGCAGTTCTTC.

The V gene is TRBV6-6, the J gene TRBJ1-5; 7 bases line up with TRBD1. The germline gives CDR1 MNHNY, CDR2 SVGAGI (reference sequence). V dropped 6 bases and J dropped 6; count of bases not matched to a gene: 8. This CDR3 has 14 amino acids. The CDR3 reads CASRDLTGSQPQHF. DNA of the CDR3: TGTGCCAGCAGAGACTTGACAGGGAGTCAGCCCCAGCATTTT.

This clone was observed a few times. The CDR3 region has the DNA TGTGCCAGCAGCTTTTCCGGGGGACAGGGGCTTTCCGAAGCTTTCTTT. Its protein is CASSFSGGQGLSEAFF. The chain is built from TRBV13 and TRBJ1-1; 10 bases are shared with TRBD1. CDR1 is PRHDT, CDR2 FYEKMQ, per germline (reference sequence). Germline trimming cut 3 bases from V and 8 bases from J; bases unmatched to any gene: 12. CDR3 length equals 16 residues.

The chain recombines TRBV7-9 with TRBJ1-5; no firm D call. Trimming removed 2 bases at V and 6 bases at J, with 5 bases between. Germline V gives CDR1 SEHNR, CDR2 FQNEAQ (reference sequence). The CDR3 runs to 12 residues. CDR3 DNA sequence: TGTGCCAGCAGCTTACCTTTTCAGCCCCAGCATTTT. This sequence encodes CASSLPFQPQHF.

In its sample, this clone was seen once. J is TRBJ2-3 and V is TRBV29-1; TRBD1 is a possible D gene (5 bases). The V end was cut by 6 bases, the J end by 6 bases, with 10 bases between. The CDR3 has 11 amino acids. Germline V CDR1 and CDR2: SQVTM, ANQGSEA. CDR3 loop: CSVENRDTQYF. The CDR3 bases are TGCAGCGTCGAAAACAGGGATACGCAGTATTTT.

Here the CDR3 reads CASSPQADRGTEAFF. The CDR3 DNA follows: TGTGCCAGCAGCCCCCAAGCCGACCGAGGAACTGAAGCTTTCTTT. The V call is TRBV4-2, the J call TRBJ1-1; no clear D. There are 15 residues in the CDR3. Germline V gene sequence: CDR1 LGHNA, CDR2 YNFKEQ. V was cut by 4 bases and J by 5 bases, with 17 bases left in between.

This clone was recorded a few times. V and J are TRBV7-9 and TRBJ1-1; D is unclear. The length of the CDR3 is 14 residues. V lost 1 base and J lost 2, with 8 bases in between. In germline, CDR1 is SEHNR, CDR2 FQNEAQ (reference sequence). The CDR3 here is CASSLENSNTEAFF. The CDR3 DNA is TGTGCCAGCAGCTTAGAGAACTCCAACACTGAAGCTTTCTTT.

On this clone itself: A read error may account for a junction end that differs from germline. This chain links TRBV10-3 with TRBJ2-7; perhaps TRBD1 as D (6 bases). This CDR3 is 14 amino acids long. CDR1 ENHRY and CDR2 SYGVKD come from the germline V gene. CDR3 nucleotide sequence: TGTGCCATCACCCGGACAGCCCTCTCCAACGAGCAGTACTTC. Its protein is CAITRTALSNEQYF.

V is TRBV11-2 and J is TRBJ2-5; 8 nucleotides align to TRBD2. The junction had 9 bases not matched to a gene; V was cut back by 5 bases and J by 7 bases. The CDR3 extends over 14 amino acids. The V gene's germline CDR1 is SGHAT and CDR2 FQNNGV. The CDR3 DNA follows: TGTGCCAGCAGCCTCGAGCGGGGGACGGGGACCCAGTACTTC. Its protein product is CASSLERGTGTQYF. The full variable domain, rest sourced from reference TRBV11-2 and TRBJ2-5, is EAGVAQSPRYKIIEKRQSVAFWCNPISGHATLYWYQQILGQGPKLLIQFQNNGVVDDSQLPKDRFSAERLKGVDSTLKIQPAKLEDSAVYLCASSLERGTGTQYFGPGTRLLVL.

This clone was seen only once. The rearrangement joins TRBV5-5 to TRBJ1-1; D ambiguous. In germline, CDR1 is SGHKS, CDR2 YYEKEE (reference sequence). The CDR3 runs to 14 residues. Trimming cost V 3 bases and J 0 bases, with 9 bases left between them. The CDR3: CASSSSPMNTEAFF. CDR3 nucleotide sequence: TGTGCCAGCAGCTCATCCCCTATGAACACTGAAGCTTTCTTT.

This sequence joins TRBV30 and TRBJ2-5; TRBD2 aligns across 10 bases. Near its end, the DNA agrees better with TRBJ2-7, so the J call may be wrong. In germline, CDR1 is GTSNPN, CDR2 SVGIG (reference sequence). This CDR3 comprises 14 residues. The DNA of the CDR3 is TGTGCCTGGATGGTTAGCGGGGGGACCTACGAGCAGTACTTC. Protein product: CAWMVSGGTYEQYF.

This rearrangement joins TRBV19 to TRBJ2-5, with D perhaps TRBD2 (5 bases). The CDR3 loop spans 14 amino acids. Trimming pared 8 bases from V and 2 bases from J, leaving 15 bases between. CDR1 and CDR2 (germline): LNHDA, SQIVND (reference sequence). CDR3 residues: CASARASLQETQYF. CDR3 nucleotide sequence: TGTGCCAGTGCCCGGGCTAGCCTTCAAGAGACCCAGTACTTC.